This TCR beta chain derives from a study of blood T cell repertoires in COVID-19. Germline-derived CDR1 and CDR2 are SGHRS and YFSETQ. This CDR3 is 13 amino acids long. Trimming removed 0 bases from V and 8 bases from J, with 11 bases in between. Generated by immunoSEQ multiplex PCR, the TCRdb table keeps only in-frame clones and is missing some. The sample lists some 120,000 clones, over 80% seen once, with about 0.8% in the top ten. This clonotype was obtained from a woman between 65 and 79 years old with acute or convalescent COVID-19. The material sequenced was peripheral blood. The chain has TRBV5-1 and TRBJ1-2, with D possibly being TRBD1 (5 bases). The CDR3 spells CASSLEGAGGYTF. The CDR3, as DNA: TGCGCCAGCAGCTTGGAAGGGGCGGGAGGCTACACCTTC.